Listed below are T cell receptor beta chains from one sample, sequenced in a study of cytomegalovirus exposure and HLA in healthy donors. Measured with immunoSEQ multiplex PCR; TCRdb has only the in-frame clones, and not every one. Here the sample spans about 89,000 clones, 65% to 75% being singletons. The sequenced material came from PBMCs. The receptors derive from a man in his thirties or forties in good health and CMV-seronegative. Each CDR3 is given with its conserved first and last residue. The D gene is left open where the match is weak. Size values are once, few and many counts, or a class for expanded clones, and some rows have none.

d_call j_call v_call cdr3_length clone_size cdr3_aa cdr3_nt
. TRBJ1-5 TRBV2 15 . CASSLRGFDNQPQHF TGTGCCAGCAGTTTGAGGGGGTTCGACAATCAGCCCCAGCATTTT
TRBD2 TRBJ2-1 TRBV25-1 16 . CASLKSGGASYNEQFF TGTGCCAGCCTTAAGAGCGGGGGCGCTTCCTACAATGAGCAGTTCTTC
TRBD2 TRBJ2-1 TRBV4-3 16 few CASSQDTSGSYNEQFF TGCGCCAGCAGCCAAGATACTAGCGGGTCCTACAATGAGCAGTTCTTC
. TRBJ2-3 TRBV7-6 13 . CASSLEITDTQYF TGTGCCAGCAGCTTGGAGATCACAGATACGCAGTATTTT
. TRBJ1-6 TRBV6-1 15 . CASSEGQAANSPLHF TGTGCCAGCAGTGAAGGACAGGCCGCTAATTCACCCCTCCACTTT
. TRBJ1-1 TRBV7-9 12 . CASSLGASEAFF TGTGCCAGCAGCTTAGGGGCCTCTGAAGCTTTCTTT
. TRBJ2-5 TRBV9 17 . CASRLTGGAARTETQYF TGTGCCAGCCGCCTAACAGGGGGGGCCGCACGGACGGAGACCCAGTACTTC
TRBD2 TRBJ2-7 TRBV28 14 once CASSSGRGTYEQYF TGTGCCAGCAGTAGCGGGAGGGGTACCTACGAGCAGTACTTC
. TRBJ2-1 TRBV6-6 14 . CASSYSTETNEQFF TGTGCCAGCAGTTACTCGACAGAGACCAATGAGCAGTTCTTC
TRBD2 TRBJ2-3 TRBV29-1 17 . CSVEELAGVGGTDTQYF TGCAGCGTTGAAGAACTAGCGGGAGTGGGCGGAACAGATACGCAGTATTTT
. TRBJ2-3 TRBV28 15 . CASSWGTYRTDTQYF TGTGCCAGCAGTTGGGGGACTTACCGCACAGATACGCAGTATTTT
TRBD2 TRBJ2-1 TRBV6-5 15 few CASSQGGLAGNEQFF TGTGCCAGCAGCCAAGGGGGACTAGCGGGCAATGAGCAGTTCTTC
TRBD1 TRBJ2-5 TRBV13 15 . CASSPLGQGLETQYF TGTGCCAGCAGCCCTCTAGGACAGGGGCTGGAGACCCAGTACTTC